The 20 T cell receptor beta chains reported below all come from one sample, sequenced in a study of shared clonotypes between healthy human individuals. TCRdb's copy holds only in-frame clones and misses some; the assay was immunoSEQ multiplex PCR. The sample records 2 million to 2.5 million clones, around 93% being singletons. Selected positively for CCR7 and CD45RO-negative, naive CD8 cells excluded terminally differentiated effector memory CD45RA+ cells. The specimen sequenced was naive CD8+ T cells from PBMCs. The receptor set was obtained from a man between 18 and 35 years old in good health. Some clones in this sample may be carry-over from other donors' samples.

This clone occurred once. The CDR3 region is CASSLSGPTLGNEQFF. The CDR3 nucleotides are TGTGCCAGCAGCTTGTCGGGCCCGACTCTCGGGAATGAGCAGTTCTTC. The gene calls are TRBV11-2 and TRBJ2-1, with D unclear. The CDR3 consists of 16 residues. Per the germline V gene, CDR1 is SGHAT and CDR2 is FQNNGV. With 3 bases removed from V and 7 bases from J, the gap between germline ends came to 19 bases.

The rearrangement joins TRBV6-5 to TRBJ2-5, with TRBD2 identical over 8 bases. Per the germline V gene, CDR1 is MNHEY and CDR2 is SVGAGI. The CDR3 has 16 amino acids. The ends lost 4 bases at V and 4 bases at J; junction bases unmatched: 11. DNA for the CDR3: TGTGCCAGCAGTTTTAGCGGGGAGAGCTGGAGAGAGACCCAGTACTTC. This encodes CASSFSGESWRETQYF.

The V gene is TRBV28, the J gene TRBJ2-7, with TRBD2 as a possible D gene (5 bases). The germline CDR1 and CDR2 sequences are MDHEN and SYDVKM. V was trimmed by 5 bases and J by 4 bases, leaving 18 bases between them. The CDR3 loop spans 15 amino acids. The CDR3 nucleotides read TGTGCCAGCAGTGCTTTGCCCAGCGGCTCATACGAGCAGTACTTC. It translates to CASSALPSGSYEQYF. Complete variable domain (other parts from reference TRBV28 and TRBJ2-7): DVKVTQSSRYLVKRTGEKVFLECVQDMDHENMFWYRQDPGLGLRLIYFSYDVKMKEKGDIPEGYSVSREKKERFSLILESASTNQTSMYLCASSALPSGSYEQYFGPGTRLTVT.

The chain carries TRBV5-6 and TRBJ2-7; 8 nucleotides match TRBD2. The CDR3 has 15 amino acids. The V gene's germline CDR1 is SGHDT and CDR2 YYEEEE. The V and J ends lost 2 bases and 3 bases, in that order; junction bases with no gene match: 7. This CDR3 reads CASSLGASGRYEQYF. DNA for the CDR3: TGTGCCAGCAGCTTAGGGGCTAGCGGGCGCTACGAGCAGTACTTC.

To note about this clone: This sample includes further DNA sequences coding for the same CDR3. The chain is built from TRBV9 and TRBJ2-7; D remains ambiguous. V was clipped by 3 bases and J by 0 bases, with 10 bases between them. Germline CDR1 is SGDLS and CDR2 is YYNGEE. The CDR3 has 14 amino acids. CDR3 nucleotides: TGTGCCAGCAGCGGGGGTGGCAGCTCCTACGAGCAGTACTTC. Residues: CASSGGGSSYEQYF. The entire variable domain, with the rest obtained from reference TRBV9 and TRBJ2-7, is as follows: DSGVTQTPKHLITATGQRVTLRCSPRSGDLSVYWYQQSLDQGLQFLIQYYNGEERAKGNILERFSAQQFPDLHSELNLSSLELGDSALYFCASSGGGSSYEQYFGPGTRLTVT.

This sequence joins TRBV7-6 and TRBJ2-2; 7 nucleotides align to TRBD1. Germline-derived CDR1 and CDR2 are SGHVS and FNYEAQ. Germline trimming cut 6 bases from V and 4 bases from J; bases unmatched to any gene: 8. The CDR3 totals 15 residues. The CDR3 loop is CASRDRDRATGELFF. CDR3 in DNA: TGTGCCAGCAGAGACCGGGACAGAGCCACCGGGGAGCTGTTTTTT.

This clone was seen just once. The J gene is TRBJ2-7, the V gene TRBV5-1; possibly TRBD1 or TRBD2 for D (5 bases each). This CDR3 is built from 13 residues. Between the trimmed V and J ends, which lost 7 bases and 5 bases, there was a span of 16 bases. Germline-derived CDR1 and CDR2 are SGHRS and YFSETQ. The CDR3 region is CASAGDGGHEQYF. In DNA, the CDR3 is TGCGCCAGCGCCGGGGACGGCGGCCACGAGCAGTACTTC.

The chain is built from TRBV9 and TRBJ2-1; TRBD1 aligns across 7 bases. Germline CDR1 reads SGDLS; CDR2 reads YYNGEE. Losses at the gene ends were 3 bases for V and 4 bases for J; bases not matched to a gene: 13. CDR3 length: 17 residues. CDR3: CASSAKGTEGMYNEQFF. The CDR3 nucleotides are TGTGCCAGCAGCGCGAAAGGGACAGAGGGAATGTACAATGAGCAGTTCTTC.

The chain couples TRBV5-6 to TRBJ2-3, with D possibly being TRBD1 (6 bases). V lost 5 bases to trimming and J lost 2 bases, with 9 bases between them. CDR3 size: 13 residues. Per germline, CDR1 SGHDT and CDR2 YYEEEE. The CDR3 DNA reads as TGTGCCAGCAGGGACAGCTACACAGATACGCAGTATTTT. Amino acids: CASRDSYTDTQYF.

This clone was seen just once. The V call is TRBV7-9, the J call TRBJ2-7, with D maybe TRBD2 (6 bases). Trimming left V 5 bases short and J 2 bases short, with 19 bases between. The CDR3 runs 16 residues. CDR1 and CDR2 from the germline V gene are SEHNR and FQNEAQ (reference sequence). DNA of the CDR3: TGTGCCAGCAGCCCCCCACCACGGGGGAACACCTACGAGCAGTACTTC. As protein: CASSPPPRGNTYEQYF.

V is TRBV5-4 and J is TRBJ1-1; 9 bases fit TRBD1. Germline CDR1 SGHNT, CDR2 YYREEE (reference sequence). With V trimmed by 5 bases and J by 10 bases, 9 bases remained unmatched. The length of the CDR3 is 13 residues. The CDR3 DNA sequence: TGTGCCAGCAGGCTACAGGGGGCCGTGGGAGCTTTCTTT. It yields the protein CASRLQGAVGAFF.

This CDR3 is CASRSEGRPGSYEQYF. In DNA form, the CDR3 reads TGTGCCAGCAGAAGTGAGGGACGCCCTGGCTCCTACGAGCAGTACTTC. The chain links TRBV21-1 to TRBJ2-7. TRBV21-1 constitutes a pseudogene. This CDR3 is built from 16 residues.

This clone was detected only once. This rearrangement joins TRBV11-2 to TRBJ2-7; TRBD2 is a possible D gene (5 bases). Trimming shortened V by 5 bases and J by 5 bases, and 19 bases separated the two germline ends. Germline V gene sequence: CDR1 SGHAT, CDR2 FQNNGV. This CDR3 has 15 residues. DNA for the CDR3: TGTGCCAGCAGCCCGGGAAGGGTTAGCGCCGACGAGCAGTACTTC. Protein: CASSPGRVSADEQYF.

V usage is TRBV21-1 and J usage is TRBJ2-1; TRBD2, as called in the table, went unchecked against the DNA. TRBV21-1 is a pseudogene segment. This CDR3 spans 14 amino acids. DNA of the CDR3: TGTGCCAGCAGCAAACTTGCTAGCGGGAGAGGGGGATTCTTC. It codes for CASSKLASGRGGFF.

The chain recombines TRBV2 with TRBJ2-5; TRBD2 agrees at 7 bases. CDR1 and CDR2 from the germline V gene are SNHLY and FYNNEI. The CDR3 consists of 17 residues. V lost 6 bases and J lost 5; bases outside the gene matches: 18. CDR3 bases: TGTGCCAGCAGAGGCGTCGTTGGAGAGACTAGCAGGGAGACCCAGTACTTC. Amino acid sequence: CASRGVVGETSRETQYF.

The count of this clone is one. Other nucleotide sequences from this sample produce the same CDR3. This chain uses TRBV19 with TRBJ2-7, with D possibly TRBD2 on 5 matching bases. Trimming took off 2 bases at V and 4 bases at J, with 9 bases between the two ends. Germline CDR1 and CDR2: LNHDA and SQIVND (reference sequence). This CDR3 has 13 residues. DNA of the CDR3: TGTGCCAGTAGTATATATTCGGGATACGAGCAGTACTTC. It translates to CASSIYSGYEQYF.

The chain employs TRBV7-9 and TRBJ2-7; TRBD1 matches at 9 bases. This CDR3 is built from 15 residues. Trimming cost V 5 bases and J 2 bases; bases outside gene matches: 7. In germline, CDR1 is SEHNR, CDR2 FQNEAQ (reference sequence). The CDR3 loop is CASSPRQGVPYEQYF. The DNA of the CDR3 is TGTGCCAGCAGCCCCCGACAGGGGGTACCCTACGAGCAGTACTTC.

This clone came up a few times. V usage is TRBV7-2 and J usage is TRBJ2-1, with 9 bases fitting TRBD2. Germline CDR1 reads SGHTA; CDR2 reads FQGNSA. CDR3 length: 15 residues. Losses at the gene ends were 5 bases for V and 1 base for J; bases not matched to a gene: 3. CDR3 nucleotide sequence: TGTGCCAGCAGCGATACTAGCGGGTCCTACAATGAGCAGTTCTTC. This encodes CASSDTSGSYNEQFF. The variable domain in full, with the rest retrieved from reference TRBV7-2 and TRBJ2-1, is GAGVSQSPSNKVTEKGKDVELRCDPISGHTALYWYRQSLGQGLEFLIYFQGNSAPDKSGLPSDRFSAERTGGSVSTLTIQRTQQEDSAVYLCASSDTSGSYNEQFFGPGTRLTVL.

This sequence joins TRBV28 and TRBJ1-3; possible D gene TRBD1, 5 bases. The CDR3 covers 14 residues. Trimming took off 8 bases at V and 7 bases at J, with 18 bases between the two ends. CDR1 is MDHEN, CDR2 SYDVKM, per germline. The CDR3 loop is CASGVRQGGNTIYF. The CDR3 coding sequence is TGTGCCAGCGGTGTCCGCCAGGGTGGTAACACCATATATTTT.

About this clone: In the same sample, other DNA sequences code for this CDR3. The chain joins TRBV7-9 to TRBJ2-7; D tentatively fits TRBD1 or TRBD2 (6 bases each). The V end was cut by 5 bases, the J end by 4 bases, with 12 bases between. In germline, CDR1 is SEHNR, CDR2 FQNEAQ (reference sequence). The CDR3 loop spans 13 amino acids. This chain's CDR3 is CASSQGTPYEQYF. The DNA of the CDR3 is TGTGCCAGCAGCCAGGGGACTCCTTACGAGCAGTACTTC.